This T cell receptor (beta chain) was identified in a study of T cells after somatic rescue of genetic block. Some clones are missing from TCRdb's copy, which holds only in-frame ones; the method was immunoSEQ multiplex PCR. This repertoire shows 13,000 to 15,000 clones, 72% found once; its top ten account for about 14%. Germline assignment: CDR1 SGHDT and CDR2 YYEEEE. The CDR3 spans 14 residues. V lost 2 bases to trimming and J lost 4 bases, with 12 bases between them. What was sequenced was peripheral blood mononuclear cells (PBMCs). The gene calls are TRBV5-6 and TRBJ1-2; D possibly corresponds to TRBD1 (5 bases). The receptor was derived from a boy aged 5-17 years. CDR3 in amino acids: CASSFGGRTYGYTF. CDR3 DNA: TGTGCCAGCAGCTTTGGGGGACGTACCTATGGCTACACCTTC.